Presented here are 24 T cell receptor beta chains from one specimen sequenced in a study of Ad26.COV2.S vaccination and SARS-CoV-2 variants. Treatment denoted: roughly 20 received Ad26.COV2.S at low or high dose, single or two shots; about 5 received placebo; per-sample allocation not given. After the first vaccine or placebo injection, samples were drawn on day 63. Data came from immunoSEQ multiplex PCR; TCRdb stores just in-frame clones and leaves some out. The sample consists of about 350,000 clones, about 88% of them appearing once. Here the sequenced sample was peripheral blood, taken in a trial of Ad26.COV2.S vaccine versus placebo. These receptors were obtained from a person between 18 and 60 years old who received the Ad26.COV2.S COVID-19 vaccine or a placebo.

This clone was seen a handful of times. The gene calls are TRBV30 and TRBJ1-1; possible D gene TRBD1, 6 bases. Trimming left V 8 bases short and J 5 bases short, with 18 bases between. The CDR3 extends over 13 amino acids. CDR1 and CDR2 (germline): GTSNPN, SVGIG (reference sequence). The CDR3 loop is CAGNDGRGTEAFF. In nucleotides, the CDR3 is TGTGCCGGCAACGATGGCAGGGGAACTGAAGCTTTCTTT.

This clone was seen once. The V gene is TRBV4-3, the J gene TRBJ1-1; D remains ambiguous. The CDR3 extends over 14 amino acids. CDR1 is LGHNA, CDR2 YSLEER, per germline. V was cut by 1 base and J by 4 bases, with 10 bases left in between. The CDR3 sequence: CASSQGLAPTEAFF. DNA for the CDR3: TGCGCCAGCAGCCAAGGCTTAGCCCCCACTGAAGCTTTCTTT.

This clone was seen once. V gene TRBV5-1 combines with J gene TRBJ2-2, with D possibly matching TRBD2 (5 bases). CDR3 length: 17 residues. Trimming shortened V by 0 bases and J by 5 bases, and 17 bases separated the two germline ends. The germline V gene has CDR1 SGHRS and CDR2 YFSETQ. The CDR3 DNA is TGCGCCAGCAGCTTGGGGCTAGCTAGAGCTCCGACCGGGGAGCTGTTTTTT. Translated: CASSLGLARAPTGELFF.

The rearrangement uses TRBV28 and TRBJ2-3, with 10 bases fitting TRBD2. V lost 6 bases to trimming and J lost 1 base; unmatched junction nucleotides: 16. Germline V gene data show CDR1 as MDHEN and CDR2 as SYDVKM. CDR3 size: 19 residues. The CDR3 nucleotides are TGTGCCAGCAGGTTAAGAACTAGCGGGACCTCGATCGGCACAGATACGCAGTATTTT. As protein: CASRLRTSGTSIGTDTQYF.

A note on this clone: Compared with germline, one end of the junction differs, possibly owing to a read error. V usage is TRBV4-3 and J usage is TRBJ2-7, with no clear D. CDR3 length: 11 residues. In germline, CDR1 is LGHNA, CDR2 YSLEER. The CDR3 loop is CASQATVDLSF. DNA of the CDR3: TGCGCCAGCCAAGCCACGGTAGATTTAAGCTTC.

The CDR3 sequence is CASSSSGNGYTF. Written as DNA, the CDR3 is TGTGCCAGCAGCTCGTCAGGGAATGGCTACACCTTC. V and J are TRBV11-2 and TRBJ1-2, with D perhaps matching TRBD1 (5 bases). Germline loops: CDR1 SGHAT, CDR2 FQNNGV. Trimming stripped 4 bases from V and 6 bases from J, with 9 bases between. The CDR3 spans 12 residues. The complete variable domain, with remaining parts taken from reference TRBV11-2 and TRBJ1-2, reads EAGVAQSPRYKIIEKRQSVAFWCNPISGHATLYWYQQILGQGPKLLIQFQNNGVVDDSQLPKDRFSAERLKGVDSTLKIQPAKLEDSAVYLCASSSSGNGYTFGSGTRLTVV.

This clone showed up just once. The V gene is TRBV18, the J gene TRBJ2-7; TRBD1 aligns across 9 bases. There are 15 residues in the CDR3. The ends lost 4 bases at V and 3 bases at J; junction bases unmatched: 7. Germline assignment: CDR1 KGHSH and CDR2 LQKENI. For the CDR3, the DNA is TGTGCCAGCTCACTCGACGGGACAGGGATCTACGAGCAGTACTTC. It yields the protein CASSLDGTGIYEQYF. Full variable domain (missing parts from reference TRBV18 and TRBJ2-7): NAGVMQNPRHLVRRRGQEARLRCSPMKGHSHVYWYRQLPEEGLKFMVYLQKENIIDESGMPKERFSAEFPKEGPSILRIQQVVRGDSAAYFCASSLDGTGIYEQYFGPGTRLTVT.

V usage is TRBV19 and J usage is TRBJ2-5, with 11 bases fitting TRBD2. Germline V gene data show CDR1 as LNHDA and CDR2 as SQIVND (reference sequence). The V segment lost 3 bases and the J segment 5 bases; nucleotides outside the gene matches: 17. This CDR3 is 19 amino acids long. The CDR3 DNA sequence: TGTGCCAGTAGTATTGGGACTAGCGGCGGAGGAGGGACCAGGGAGACCCAGTACTTC. Translation: CASSIGTSGGGGTRETQYF.

The count of this clone is one. Other DNA sequences in this specimen translate into the identical CDR3. The chain couples TRBV20-1 to TRBJ2-7; D is unresolved. The CDR3 contains 10 residues. V was shortened by 5 bases and J by 5 bases, with 7 bases between the two germline ends. CDR1 DFQATT and CDR2 SNEGSKA come from the germline V gene (reference sequence). CDR3 nucleotide sequence: TGCAGTGCTGTTGGTAACGAGCAGTACTTC. It codes for CSAVGNEQYF.

This chain uses TRBV6-2 or TRBV6-3 with TRBJ1-5, with a possible D match to TRBD1 (6 bases). Germline V gene sequence: CDR1 MNHEY, CDR2 SVGEGT. This CDR3 spans 15 amino acids. Trimming left V 6 bases short and J 1 base short, with 13 bases between. CDR3 protein: CASSPGQFSNQPQHF. CDR3 sequence (DNA): TGTGCCAGCAGCCCTGGACAGTTCAGCAATCAGCCCCAGCATTTT.

The chain carries TRBV11-2 and TRBJ2-3; 8 positions agree with TRBD2. CDR3 length equals 15 residues. With V trimmed by 5 bases and J by 4 bases, 8 bases remained unmatched. Germline CDR1 reads SGHAT; CDR2 reads FQNNGV. DNA for the CDR3: TGTGCCAGCAGCCCACTAGCGGCGCGATCAGATACGCAGTATTTT. Encoded protein: CASSPLAARSDTQYF.

The V gene is TRBV11-2, the J gene TRBJ1-1; no reliable D call. Looked up from germline, CDR1 is SGHAT and CDR2 is FQNNGV. This CDR3 is built from 14 residues. V lost 6 bases and J lost 7, with 18 bases in between. Written as DNA, the CDR3 is TGTGCCAGCAGACAATTCAAGACCTCGGGTGAAGCTTTCTTT. Amino acid sequence: CASRQFKTSGEAFF.

The chain uses TRBV30 and TRBJ1-6, with D perhaps TRBD1 (5 bases). Germline V gene lookup returns CDR1 GTSNPN and CDR2 SVGIG (reference sequence). V gave up 0 bases and J gave up 8 bases, with 8 bases separating them. The CDR3 runs 13 residues. The CDR3 coding sequence is TGTGCCTGGAGTGTACAGGTGGATTCACCCCTCCACTTT. Its translation is CAWSVQVDSPLHF.

This clone has a single count. The chain has TRBV7-2 and TRBJ2-7, with 7 bases that match TRBD1. The CDR3 is 15 amino acids. V shed 1 base and J 7 bases; nucleotides not matched to a gene: 10. Germline V gives CDR1 SGHTA, CDR2 FQGNSA. CDR3 DNA: TGTGCCAGCAGCTTAGGGTTGGGACAGAGTAATGAGCAGTACTTC. Protein: CASSLGLGQSNEQYF.

V usage is TRBV6-5 and J usage is TRBJ1-2; tentatively, D is TRBD1 (6 bases). Germline V gene sequence: CDR1 MNHEY, CDR2 SVGAGI. The CDR3 runs to 15 residues. V gave up 6 bases and J gave up 4 bases, with 18 bases separating them. The CDR3 here is CASRVGQPSRYGYTF. DNA of the CDR3: TGTGCCAGCAGGGTAGGACAGCCGAGTCGCTATGGCTACACCTTC.

V is TRBV5-4 and J is TRBJ2-2; TRBD2 agrees at 12 bases. The CDR3 is 17 amino acids. Germline CDR1 reads SGHNT; CDR2 reads YYREEE (reference sequence). V lost 2 bases to trimming and J lost 5 bases; unmatched junction nucleotides: 7. The CDR3 nucleotides are TGTGCCAGCAGCTTCACTAGCGGGGGGCCTAGAACCGGGGAGCTGTTTTTT. Amino acid sequence: CASSFTSGGPRTGELFF. The complete variable domain, with remaining parts taken from reference TRBV5-4 and TRBJ2-2, reads ETGVTQSPTHLIKTRGQQVTLRCSSQSGHNTVSWYQQALGQGPQFIFQYYREEENGRGNFPPRFSGLQFPNYSSELNVNALELDDSALYLCASSFTSGGPRTGELFFGEGSRLTVL.

This chain links TRBV13 with TRBJ2-3; 8 bases match TRBD1. J was trimmed by 4 bases and V by 6 bases; bases with no gene match: 9. The CDR3 length is 15 residues. The V gene's germline CDR1 is PRHDT and CDR2 FYEKMQ (reference sequence). The CDR3 is CASRLTGGTPDTQYF. The CDR3 DNA reads TGTGCCAGCAGACTTACAGGGGGGACCCCAGATACGCAGTATTTT. The variable domain in full, with the rest retrieved from reference TRBV13 and TRBJ2-3, is AAGVIQSPRHLIKEKRETATLKCYPIPRHDTVYWYQQGPGQDPQFLISFYEKMQSDKGSIPDRFSAQQFSDYHSELNMSSLELGDSALYFCASRLTGGTPDTQYFGPGTRLTVL.

The rearrangement uses TRBV2 and TRBJ1-2; 7 bases map to TRBD1. The germline CDR1 and CDR2 sequences are SNHLY and FYNNEI. This CDR3 has 14 amino acids. The junction had 0 bases not matched to a gene; V was cut back by 0 bases and J by 2 bases. CDR3 DNA: TGTGCCAGCAGTGAAGCGGGACAGAACTATGGCTACACCTTC. It yields the protein CASSEAGQNYGYTF.

The V call is TRBV18, the J call TRBJ1-3; D is possibly TRBD1 (5 bases). The ends were cut back, 2 bases at V and 0 bases at J, with 5 bases in the middle. The CDR3 totals 14 residues. Germline V gene sequence: CDR1 KGHSH, CDR2 LQKENI. The CDR3 DNA sequence: TGTGCCAGCTCACCAGGGGGCTCTGGAAACACCATATATTTT. It translates to CASSPGGSGNTIYF.

The genes are TRBV4-3 and TRBJ2-1, with 7 nucleotides matching TRBD2. Germline values: CDR1 LGHNA, CDR2 YSLEER. The CDR3 runs to 17 residues. Trimming cost V 0 bases and J 6 bases; bases outside gene matches: 11. This CDR3 reads CASSQDGTGEGPNEQFF. For the CDR3, the DNA is TGCGCCAGCAGCCAAGACGGGACGGGGGAGGGCCCCAATGAGCAGTTCTTC.

This clone was recorded once. The rearrangement uses TRBV28 and TRBJ1-4; 11 nucleotides match TRBD1. Germline trimming cut 5 bases from V and 0 bases from J; bases unmatched to any gene: 8. Germline V CDR1 and CDR2: MDHEN, SYDVKM. The CDR3 covers 18 residues. The CDR3 loop is CASSPPGQGVATNEKLFF. The CDR3, as DNA: TGTGCCAGCAGTCCCCCGGGACAGGGGGTTGCAACTAATGAAAAACTGTTTTTT.

J is TRBJ2-1 and V is TRBV5-5; possibly TRBD1 or TRBD2 for D (6 bases each). The V end lost 4 bases, the J end lost 8 bases, and 16 bases lay between the germline ends. Germline CDR1 and CDR2: SGHKS and YYEKEE (reference sequence). There are 14 residues in the CDR3. The CDR3 region is CASSPLGGRDEQFF. The CDR3 DNA reads TGTGCCAGCAGCCCCCTTGGGGGGCGGGATGAGCAGTTCTTC.

The gene calls are TRBV10-3 and TRBJ1-6, with 7 bases lining up with TRBD1. V lost 4 bases, J lost 8 bases, and 2 bases stayed unmatched. The CDR3 has 13 residues. Germline CDR1 ENHRY, CDR2 SYGVKD. The CDR3 DNA reads as TGTGCCATCAGTGGACAGGGCGATTCACCCCTCCACTTT. It is translated as CAISGQGDSPLHF.

The chain combines TRBV28 with TRBJ1-1, with D hard to call. The germline V gene encodes CDR1 MDHEN and CDR2 SYDVKM. The germline V and J ends were trimmed by 5 bases and 1 base, with 8 bases remaining between them. The CDR3 has 13 amino acids. The CDR3 reads CASSTRGNTEAFF. The CDR3 DNA sequence: TGTGCCAGCAGTACCCGGGGGAACACTGAAGCTTTCTTT.